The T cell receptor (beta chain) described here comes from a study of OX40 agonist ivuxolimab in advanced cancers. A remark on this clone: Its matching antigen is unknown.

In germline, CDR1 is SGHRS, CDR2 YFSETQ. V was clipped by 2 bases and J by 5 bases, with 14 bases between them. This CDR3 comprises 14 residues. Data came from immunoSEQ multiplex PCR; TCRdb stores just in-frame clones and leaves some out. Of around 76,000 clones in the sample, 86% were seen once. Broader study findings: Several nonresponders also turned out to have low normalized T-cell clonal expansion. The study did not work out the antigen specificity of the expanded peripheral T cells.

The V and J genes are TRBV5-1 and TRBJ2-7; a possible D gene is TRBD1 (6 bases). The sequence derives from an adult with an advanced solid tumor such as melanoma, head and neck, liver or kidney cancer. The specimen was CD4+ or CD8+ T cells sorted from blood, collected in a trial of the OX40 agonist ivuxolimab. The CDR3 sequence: CASSLQGPRDEQYF. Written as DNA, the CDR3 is TGCGCCAGCAGCTTACAGGGTCCTCGGGACGAGCAGTACTTC.